The 6 T cell receptor beta chains reported below all come from one sample, sequenced in a study of T cell repertoires in cytomegalovirus infection. TCRdb passed the reads through MiXCR, listing each CDR3 protein once. The sample includes around 100,000 distinct CDR3 sequences, 10% of them seen just once. Their antigens are not known. Sequenced sample: PBMCs, sequenced either directly or after in vitro stimulation (not recorded which). These receptors all come from a human donor in good health (CMV status not recorded). Some clones in this sample may be carry-over from other donors' samples.

In this sample, this clonotype turned up many times. The chain couples TRBV19 to TRBJ1-1, with D hard to call. Trimming pared 1 base from V and 6 bases from J, leaving 9 bases between. Looked up from germline, CDR1 is LNHDA and CDR2 is SQIVND (reference sequence). This CDR3 comprises 13 residues. This CDR3 is CASSIVRTAEAFF. The CDR3 DNA follows: TGTGCCAGTAGTATAGTCCGAACAGCTGAAGCTTTCTTT.

A few counts support this clonotype. As DNA, the CDR3 is TGTGCCAGCAGTCAACGACTGACCGTCATCATAGATACGCAGTATTTT. Protein: CASSQRLTVIIDTQYF. The chain uses TRBV6-5 and TRBJ2-3; D not resolved. Trimming shortened V by 5 bases and J by 5 bases, and 20 bases separated the two germline ends. The CDR3 length is 16 residues. The germline gives CDR1 MNHEY, CDR2 SVGAGI.

This clonotype was seen only a few times. The chain couples TRBV29-1 to TRBJ2-1; 7 positions agree with TRBD1. Germline assignment: CDR1 SQVTM and CDR2 ANQGSEA. The V gene end was trimmed by 7 bases and the J gene end by 6 bases; junction bases not matched to a gene: 6. This CDR3 has 12 residues. For the CDR3, the DNA is TGCAGCGGGGGAGACAGGGTCAATGAGCAGTTCTTC. It specifies CSGGDRVNEQFF.

The table lists this clonotype with many counts. DNA for the CDR3: TGTGCCAGCACCTCGACGGCGGGCGCGGGGACCCAGTACTTC. This translates into CASTSTAGAGTQYF. The chain uses TRBV7-8 and TRBJ2-5; maybe TRBD2 (5 bases). V lost 7 bases, J lost 7 bases, and 19 bases lay in between. Germline values: CDR1 SGHVS, CDR2 FQNEAQ. This CDR3 has 14 residues.

The sample holds many counts of this clonotype. The genes are TRBV7-2 and TRBJ2-3, with 11 bases matching TRBD2. The V gene end was trimmed by 5 bases and the J gene end by 6 bases; junction bases not matched to a gene: 7. Germline V gene data show CDR1 as SGHTA and CDR2 as FQGNSA. CDR3 length: 15 amino acids. The CDR3 reads CASSLSGRGRDTQYF. CDR3 in DNA: TGTGCCAGCAGCCTTAGCGGGAGGGGCCGGGATACGCAGTATTTT.

The chain recombines TRBV20-1 with TRBJ2-3; TRBD2 matches at 10 bases. The CDR3 has 17 residues. V gave up 5 bases and J gave up 8 bases; unmatched junction bases: 19. Germline CDR1 is DFQATT and CDR2 is SNEGSKA (reference sequence). For the CDR3, the DNA is TGCAGTGCTCCACCGCCCAGCGGGAGGGCTCCGAGGGGTACGCAGTATTTT. Translation gives CSAPPPSGRAPRGTQYF.